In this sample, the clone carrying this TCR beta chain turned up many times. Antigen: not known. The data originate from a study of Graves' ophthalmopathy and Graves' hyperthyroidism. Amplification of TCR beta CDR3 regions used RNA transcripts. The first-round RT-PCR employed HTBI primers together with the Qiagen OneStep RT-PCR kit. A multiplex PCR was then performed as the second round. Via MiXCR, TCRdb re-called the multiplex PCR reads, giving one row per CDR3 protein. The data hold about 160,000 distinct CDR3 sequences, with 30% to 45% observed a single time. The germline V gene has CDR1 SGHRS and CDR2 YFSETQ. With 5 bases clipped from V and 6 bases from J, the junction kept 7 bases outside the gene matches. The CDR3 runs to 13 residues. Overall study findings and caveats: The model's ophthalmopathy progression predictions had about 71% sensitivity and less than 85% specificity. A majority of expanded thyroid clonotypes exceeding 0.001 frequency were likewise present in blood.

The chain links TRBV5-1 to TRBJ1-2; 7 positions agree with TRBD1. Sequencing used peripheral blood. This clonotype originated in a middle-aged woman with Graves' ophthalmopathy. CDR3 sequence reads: CASRAGTEDGYTF. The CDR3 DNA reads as TGCGCCAGCAGAGCCGGGACAGAGGATGGCTACACCTTC.